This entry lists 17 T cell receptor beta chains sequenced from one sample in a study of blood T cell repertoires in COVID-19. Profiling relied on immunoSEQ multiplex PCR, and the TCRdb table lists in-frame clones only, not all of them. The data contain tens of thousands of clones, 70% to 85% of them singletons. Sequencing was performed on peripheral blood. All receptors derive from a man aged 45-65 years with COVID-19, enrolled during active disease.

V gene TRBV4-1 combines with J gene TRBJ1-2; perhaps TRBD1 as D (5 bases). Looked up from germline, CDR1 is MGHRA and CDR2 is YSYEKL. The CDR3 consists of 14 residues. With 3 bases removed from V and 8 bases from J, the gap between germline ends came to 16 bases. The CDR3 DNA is TGCGCCAGCAGCCAGCGGGACCCGGGGGAAGGCTACACCTTC. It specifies CASSQRDPGEGYTF.

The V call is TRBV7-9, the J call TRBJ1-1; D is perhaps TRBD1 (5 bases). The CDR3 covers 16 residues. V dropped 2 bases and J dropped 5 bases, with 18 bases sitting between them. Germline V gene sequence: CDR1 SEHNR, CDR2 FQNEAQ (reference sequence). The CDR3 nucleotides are TGTGCCAGCAGCTTATCGAGCGGGGGTTCGGGGACTGAAGCTTTCTTT. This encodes CASSLSSGGSGTEAFF.

CDR3 protein: CAISLNPGTRVDSGGAWEQFF. The CDR3 DNA reads as TGTGCCATCAGCCTAAATCCCGGGACTAGGGTGGATAGCGGGGGGGCCTGGGAGCAGTTCTTC. V usage is TRBV10-3 and J usage is TRBJ2-1, with 11 bases matching TRBD2. Unmatched junction bases numbered 29, after V lost 6 bases and J lost 10 bases. Germline CDR1 reads ENHRY; CDR2 reads SYGVKD. The length of the CDR3 is 21 residues.

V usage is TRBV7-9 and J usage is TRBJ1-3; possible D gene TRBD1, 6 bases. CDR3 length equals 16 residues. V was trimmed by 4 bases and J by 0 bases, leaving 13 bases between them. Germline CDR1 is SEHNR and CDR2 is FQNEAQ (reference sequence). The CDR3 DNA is TGTGCCAGCAGCTCCCCGGGACAATACTCTGGAAACACCATATATTTT. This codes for CASSSPGQYSGNTIYF.

As DNA, the CDR3 is TGCGCCAGCAGCATCTCGCGACAGGGTTCCTTTATCGATGAGCAGTTCTTC. This codes for CASSISRQGSFIDEQFF. The chain employs TRBV5-1 and TRBJ2-1; TRBD1 matches 7 bases. Losses at the gene ends were 4 bases for V and 8 bases for J; bases not matched to a gene: 18. Looked up from germline, CDR1 is SGHRS and CDR2 is YFSETQ. CDR3 length: 17 amino acids.

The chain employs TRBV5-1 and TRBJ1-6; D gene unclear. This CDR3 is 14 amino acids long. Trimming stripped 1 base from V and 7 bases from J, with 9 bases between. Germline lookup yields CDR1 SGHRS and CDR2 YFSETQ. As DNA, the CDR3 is TGCGCCAGCAGCTTGTTACAGAGAAATTCACCCCTCCACTTT. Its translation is CASSLLQRNSPLHF.

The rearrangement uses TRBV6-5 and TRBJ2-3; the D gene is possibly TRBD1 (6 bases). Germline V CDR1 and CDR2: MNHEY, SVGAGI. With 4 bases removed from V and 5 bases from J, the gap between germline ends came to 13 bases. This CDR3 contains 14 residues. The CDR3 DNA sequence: TGTGCCAGCAGTTCAGGGGAGCAAAGAGATACGCAGTATTTT. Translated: CASSSGEQRDTQYF.

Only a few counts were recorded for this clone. The chain's CDR3 is CASSNTGGAKRQPQHF. The DNA of the CDR3 is TGTGCCAGCAGTAATACAGGGGGCGCAAAGAGGCAGCCCCAGCATTTT. The chain is built from TRBV27 and TRBJ1-5; TRBD1 matches 9 bases. This CDR3 has 16 amino acids. CDR1 MNHEY and CDR2 SMNVEV come from the germline V gene (reference sequence). J was trimmed by 7 bases and V by 5 bases; bases with no gene match: 12.

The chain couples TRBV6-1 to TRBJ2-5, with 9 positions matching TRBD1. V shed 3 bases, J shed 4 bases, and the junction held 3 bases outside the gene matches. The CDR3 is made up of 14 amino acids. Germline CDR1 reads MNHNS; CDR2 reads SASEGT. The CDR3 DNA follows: TGTGCCAGCAGTGACGGACAGGGGTTAGAGACCCAGTACTTC. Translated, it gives CASSDGQGLETQYF.

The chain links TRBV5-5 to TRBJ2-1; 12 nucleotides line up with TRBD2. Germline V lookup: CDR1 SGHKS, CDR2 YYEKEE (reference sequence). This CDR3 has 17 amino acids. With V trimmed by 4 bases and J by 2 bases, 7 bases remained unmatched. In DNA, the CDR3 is TGTGCCAGCAGCCCCCGACTAGCGGGGGCGACCTACAATGAGCAGTTCTTC. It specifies CASSPRLAGATYNEQFF.

CDR3: CASSYQGARGYTF. The CDR3 region has the DNA TGTGCCAGCAGCTACCAGGGGGCGCGAGGCTACACCTTC. The rearrangement joins TRBV6-5 to TRBJ1-2, with TRBD1 identical over 8 bases. The CDR3 totals 13 residues. Germline lookup yields CDR1 MNHEY and CDR2 SVGAGI. V lost 6 bases to trimming and J lost 8 bases; unmatched junction nucleotides: 8.

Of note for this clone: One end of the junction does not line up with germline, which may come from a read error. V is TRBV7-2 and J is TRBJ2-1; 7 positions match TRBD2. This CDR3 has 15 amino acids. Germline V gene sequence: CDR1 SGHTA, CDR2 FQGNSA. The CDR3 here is CASRLGAGVSGEQFF. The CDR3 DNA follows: TGTGCCAGCAGATTAGGGGCGGGGGTTTCGGGTGAGCAGTTCTTC.

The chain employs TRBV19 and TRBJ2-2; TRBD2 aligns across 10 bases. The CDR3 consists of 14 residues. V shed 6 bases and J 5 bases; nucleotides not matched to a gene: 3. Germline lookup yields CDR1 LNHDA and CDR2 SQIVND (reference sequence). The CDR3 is CASRGSGGTGELFF. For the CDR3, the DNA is TGTGCCAGTAGGGGTAGCGGGGGGACCGGGGAGCTGTTTTTT. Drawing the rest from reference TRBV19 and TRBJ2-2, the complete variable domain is DGGITQSPKYLFRKEGQNVTLSCEQNLNHDAMYWYRQDPGQGLRLIYYSQIVNDFQKGDIAEGYSVSREKKESFPLTVTSAQKNPTAFYLCASRGSGGTGELFFGEGSRLTVL.

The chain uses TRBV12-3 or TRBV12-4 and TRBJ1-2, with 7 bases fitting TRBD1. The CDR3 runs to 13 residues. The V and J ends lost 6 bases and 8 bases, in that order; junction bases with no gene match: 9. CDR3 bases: TGTGCCAGCAGACGCGGACAGGAGGTAGGCTACACCTTC. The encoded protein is CASRRGQEVGYTF.

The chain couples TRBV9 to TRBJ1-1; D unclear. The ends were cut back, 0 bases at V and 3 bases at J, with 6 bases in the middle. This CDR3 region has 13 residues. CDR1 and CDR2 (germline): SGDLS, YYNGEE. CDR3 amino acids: CASSVVGDTEAFF. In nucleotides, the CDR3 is TGTGCCAGCAGCGTAGTGGGAGACACTGAAGCTTTCTTT. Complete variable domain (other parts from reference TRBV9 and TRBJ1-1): DSGVTQTPKHLITATGQRVTLRCSPRSGDLSVYWYQQSLDQGLQFLIQYYNGEERAKGNILERFSAQQFPDLHSELNLSSLELGDSALYFCASSVVGDTEAFFGQGTRLTVV.

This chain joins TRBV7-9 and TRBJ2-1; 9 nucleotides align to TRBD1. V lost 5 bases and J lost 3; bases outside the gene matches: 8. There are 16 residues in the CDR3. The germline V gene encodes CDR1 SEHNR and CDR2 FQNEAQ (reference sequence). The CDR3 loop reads CASSRRGQGDYNEQFF. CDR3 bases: TGTGCCAGCAGCCGCCGGGGACAGGGAGACTACAATGAGCAGTTCTTC.

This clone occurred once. CDR3 protein: CASSQFGQWNTEAFF. The CDR3 DNA reads TGTGCCAGCAGCCAATTTGGACAGTGGAACACTGAAGCTTTCTTT. The chain is built from TRBV14 and TRBJ1-1; possibly TRBD1 for D (6 bases). The germline CDR1 and CDR2 sequences are SGHDN and FVKESK. The V end was cut by 2 bases, the J end by 1 base, with 11 bases between. The CDR3 length is 15 residues. Based on the CDR3 plus reference TRBV14 and TRBJ1-1, the full variable domain is EAGVTQFPSHSVIEKGQTVTLRCDPISGHDNLYWYRRVMGKEIKFLLHFVKESKQDESGMPNNRFLAERTGGTYSTLKVQPAELEDSGVYFCASSQFGQWNTEAFFGQGTRLTVV.